This record looks at one T cell receptor beta chain sequence and its context. Its antigen is not known. Data came from immunoSEQ multiplex PCR; TCRdb stores just in-frame clones and leaves some out. Here the sample spans over 2,000,000 clones, 80% to 95% being singletons. These data come from a study of shared clonotypes between healthy human individuals. The naive CD8 fraction comprised CD45RO-negative cells positively selected for CCR7 and excluded terminally differentiated effector memory CD45RA+ cells. Study-level points and caveats: Relative to memory subsets, naive subsets generally showed larger estimated richness.

Germline V gene data show CDR1 as MNHEY and CDR2 as SVGAGI. The CDR3 length is 14 residues. Between the trimmed V and J ends, which lost 6 bases and 4 bases, there was a span of 12 bases. This TCR was sampled from a man younger than 35 in good health. Some clones in this sample may be carry-over from other donors' samples. Material: naive CD8+ T cells from PBMCs. The chain has TRBV6-5 and TRBJ2-2; unclear D gene. The CDR3 DNA is TGTGCCAGCAGCTCCCGAATCGGCACCGGGGAGCTGTTTTTT. It is translated as CASSSRIGTGELFF.